The clone carrying this T cell receptor beta chain was seen at least ten times. The antigen remains undetermined. This entry comes from a study of identical twins. TCRdb reprocessed the 5' RACE reads via MiXCR and lists one record per CDR3 protein. The data contain about 700,000 distinct CDR3 sequences, roughly 8% of them seen just once; the ten biggest clones take up 0.98%. Broader study findings: Beta clonotypes that were abundant in cord blood contained fewer insertions, a pattern absent from memory repertoires.

From germline, CDR1 is LGHDT and CDR2 YNNKEL (reference sequence). V dropped 1 base and J dropped 5; count of bases not matched to a gene: 2. The CDR3 is made up of 14 amino acids. The sample was also linked to a second study, of yellow fever vaccine responses in identical twins.

The V and J genes are TRBV3-1 and TRBJ2-5, with 9 bases that match TRBD2. This clonotype was sampled from a woman aged 18 to 35 in good health. The material sequenced was PBMCs. CDR3 protein: CASSQVSGGETQYF. CDR3 nucleotides: TGTGCCAGCAGCCAAGTGAGCGGGGGGGAGACCCAGTACTTC.